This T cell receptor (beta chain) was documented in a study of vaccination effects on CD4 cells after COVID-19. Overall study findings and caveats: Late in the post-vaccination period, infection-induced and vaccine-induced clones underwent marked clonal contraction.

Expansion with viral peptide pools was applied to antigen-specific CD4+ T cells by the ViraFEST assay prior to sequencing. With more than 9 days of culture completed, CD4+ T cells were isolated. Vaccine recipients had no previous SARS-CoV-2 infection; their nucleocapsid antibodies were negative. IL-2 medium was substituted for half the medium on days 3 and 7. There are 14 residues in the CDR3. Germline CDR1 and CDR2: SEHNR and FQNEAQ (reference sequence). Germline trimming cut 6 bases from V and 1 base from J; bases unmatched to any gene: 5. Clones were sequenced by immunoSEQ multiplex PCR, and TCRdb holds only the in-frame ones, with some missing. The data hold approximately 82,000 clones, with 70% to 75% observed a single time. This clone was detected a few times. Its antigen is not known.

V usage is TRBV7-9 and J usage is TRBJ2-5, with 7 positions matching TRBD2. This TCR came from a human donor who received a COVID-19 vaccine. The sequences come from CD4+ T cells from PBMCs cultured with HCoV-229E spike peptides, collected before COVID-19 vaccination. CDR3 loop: CASRPTSAQETQYF. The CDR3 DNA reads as TGTGCCAGCAGACCAACTAGCGCCCAAGAGACCCAGTACTTC.